This T cell receptor beta chain appears in the sequencing data of a study of blood T cell repertoires in COVID-19. Study overall: There were acute and convalescent COVID-19 samples, and they came from the United States, Italy and Spain. PBMCs, B-cell-depleted T cells, or T cells provided the cDNA or gDNA that made up the material.

In the study's own analysis: Estimation of nucleated cell counts was performed using reference gene primer amplification. Profiled with immunoSEQ multiplex PCR; TCRdb holds only in-frame clones, not every one. For V, J and clone size, that table is used; D and trimming come from the DNA. The table has nearly 55,000 clones, 85% to 90% seen once; the top ten hold approximately 12%. CDR3 length equals 20 residues. This chain connects TRBV21-1 to TRBJ1-5; the listed D gene, TRBD1, was not tested against the DNA. TRBV21-1 represents a pseudogene. The sample taken for sequencing was peripheral blood. This clonotype was sampled from a man aged 65-85 years with active COVID-19. CDR3: CASRTGSDRVGEYSNQPQHF. CDR3 nucleotides: TGTGCCAGCAGAACGGGGTCGGACAGGGTAGGAGAGTATAGCAATCAGCCCCAGCATTTT.